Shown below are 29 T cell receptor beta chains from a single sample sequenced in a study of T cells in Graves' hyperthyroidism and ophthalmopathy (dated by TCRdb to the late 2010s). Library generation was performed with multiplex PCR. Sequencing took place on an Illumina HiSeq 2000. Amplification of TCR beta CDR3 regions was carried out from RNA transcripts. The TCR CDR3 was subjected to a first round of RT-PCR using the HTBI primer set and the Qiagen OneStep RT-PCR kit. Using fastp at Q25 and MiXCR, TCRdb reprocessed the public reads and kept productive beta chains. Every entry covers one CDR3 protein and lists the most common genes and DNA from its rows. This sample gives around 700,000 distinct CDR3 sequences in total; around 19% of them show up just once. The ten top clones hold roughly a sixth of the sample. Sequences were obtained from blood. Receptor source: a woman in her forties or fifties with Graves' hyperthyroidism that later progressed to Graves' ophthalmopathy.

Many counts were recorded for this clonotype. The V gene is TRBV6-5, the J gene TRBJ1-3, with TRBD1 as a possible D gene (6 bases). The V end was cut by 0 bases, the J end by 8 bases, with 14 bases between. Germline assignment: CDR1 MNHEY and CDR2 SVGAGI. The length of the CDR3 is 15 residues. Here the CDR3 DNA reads TGTGCCAGCAGTTACTCTGGGGACACCCGGGACACCATATATTTT. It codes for CASSYSGDTRDTIYF.

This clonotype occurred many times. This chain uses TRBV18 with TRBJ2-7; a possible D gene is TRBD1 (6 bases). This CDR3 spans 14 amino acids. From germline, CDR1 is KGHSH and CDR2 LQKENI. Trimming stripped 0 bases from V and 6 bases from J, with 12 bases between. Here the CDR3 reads CASSPPSGVREQYF. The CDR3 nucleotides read TGTGCCAGCTCACCACCTTCAGGGGTCCGCGAGCAGTACTTC. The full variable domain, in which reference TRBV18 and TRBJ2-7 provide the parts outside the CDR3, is NAGVMQNPRHLVRRRGQEARLRCSPMKGHSHVYWYRQLPEEGLKFMVYLQKENIIDESGMPKERFSAEFPKEGPSILRIQQVVRGDSAAYFCASSPPSGVREQYFGPGTRLTVT.

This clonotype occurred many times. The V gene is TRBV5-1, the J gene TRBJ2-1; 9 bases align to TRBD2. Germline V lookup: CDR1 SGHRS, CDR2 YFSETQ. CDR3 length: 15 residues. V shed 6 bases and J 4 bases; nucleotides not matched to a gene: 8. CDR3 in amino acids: CASTGTSYEYNEQFF. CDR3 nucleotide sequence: TGCGCCAGCACGGGGACTAGCTATGAGTACAATGAGCAGTTCTTC.

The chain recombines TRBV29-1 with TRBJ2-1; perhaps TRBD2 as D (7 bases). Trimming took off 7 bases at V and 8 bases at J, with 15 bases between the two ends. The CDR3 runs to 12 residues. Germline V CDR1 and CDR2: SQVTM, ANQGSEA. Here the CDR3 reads CSGRGGVDEQFF. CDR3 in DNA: TGCAGCGGTCGAGGGGGGGTTGATGAGCAGTTCTTC.

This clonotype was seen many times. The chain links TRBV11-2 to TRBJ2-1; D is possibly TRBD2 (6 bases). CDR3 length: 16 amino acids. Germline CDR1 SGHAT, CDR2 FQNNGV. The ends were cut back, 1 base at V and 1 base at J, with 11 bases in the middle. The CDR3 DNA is TGTGCCAGCAGCTTAGGGGCGGGGCTATCCTACAATGAGCAGTTCTTC. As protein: CASSLGAGLSYNEQFF.

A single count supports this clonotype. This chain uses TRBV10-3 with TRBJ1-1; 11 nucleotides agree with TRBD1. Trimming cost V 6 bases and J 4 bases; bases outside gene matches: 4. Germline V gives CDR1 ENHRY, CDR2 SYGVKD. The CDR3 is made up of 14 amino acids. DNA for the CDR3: TGTGCCATCAGCGAAGGACAGGGGGCCACTGAAGCTTTCTTT. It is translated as CAISEGQGATEAFF.

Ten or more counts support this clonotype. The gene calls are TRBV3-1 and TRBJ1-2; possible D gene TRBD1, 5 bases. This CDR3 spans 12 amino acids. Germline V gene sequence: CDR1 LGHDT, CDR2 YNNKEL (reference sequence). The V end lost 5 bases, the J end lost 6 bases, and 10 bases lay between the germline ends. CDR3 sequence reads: CASSYGGDGYTF. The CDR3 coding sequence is TGTGCCAGCAGCTACGGGGGAGATGGCTACACCTTC.

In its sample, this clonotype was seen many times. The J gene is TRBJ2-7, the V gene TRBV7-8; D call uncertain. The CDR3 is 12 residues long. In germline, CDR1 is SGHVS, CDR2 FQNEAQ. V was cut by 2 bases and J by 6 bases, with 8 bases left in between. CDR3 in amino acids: CASSLLRLEQYF. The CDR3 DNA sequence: TGTGCCAGCAGCTTACTCCGTCTCGAGCAGTACTTC.

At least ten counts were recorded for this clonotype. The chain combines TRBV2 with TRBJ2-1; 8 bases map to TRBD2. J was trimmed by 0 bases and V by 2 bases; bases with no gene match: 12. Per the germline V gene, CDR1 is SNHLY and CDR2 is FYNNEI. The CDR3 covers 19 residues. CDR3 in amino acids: CASSERLNSGASSYNEQFF. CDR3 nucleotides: TGTGCCAGCAGTGAACGGCTCAATAGCGGGGCAAGCTCCTACAATGAGCAGTTCTTC.

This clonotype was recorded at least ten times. The CDR3: CASSEIRASGRNTQYF. The DNA of the CDR3 is TGTGCCAGCAGCGAGATAAGGGCTAGCGGTAGGAATACGCAGTATTTT. The rearrangement links TRBV3-1 to TRBJ2-3, with 7 bases aligning to TRBD2. Trimming at V came to 5 bases and at J to 7 bases, leaving 15 bases not matched to a gene. The germline gives CDR1 LGHDT, CDR2 YNNKEL (reference sequence). This CDR3 region has 16 residues.

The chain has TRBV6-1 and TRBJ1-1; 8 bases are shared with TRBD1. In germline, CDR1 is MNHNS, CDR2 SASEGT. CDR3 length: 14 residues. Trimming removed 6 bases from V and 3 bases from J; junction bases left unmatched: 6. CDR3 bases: TGTGCCAGCAGGGAGACAGGGGTGCACACTGAAGCTTTCTTT. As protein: CASRETGVHTEAFF.

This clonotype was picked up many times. CDR3 loop: CASSPTQGADTEAFF. In nucleotides, the CDR3 is TGTGCCAGCTCACCTACCCAAGGGGCTGACACTGAAGCTTTCTTT. This rearrangement joins TRBV18 to TRBJ1-1; D is possibly TRBD1 (5 bases). There are 15 residues in the CDR3. Germline CDR1 and CDR2: KGHSH and LQKENI. The V end was cut by 3 bases, the J end by 3 bases, with 14 bases between.

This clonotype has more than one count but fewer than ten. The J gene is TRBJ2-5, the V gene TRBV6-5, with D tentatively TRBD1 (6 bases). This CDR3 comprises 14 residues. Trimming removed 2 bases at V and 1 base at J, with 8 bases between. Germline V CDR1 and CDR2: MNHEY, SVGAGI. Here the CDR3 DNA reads TGTGCCAGCAGTTACGGACAGTTCCAAGAGACCCAGTACTTC. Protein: CASSYGQFQETQYF.

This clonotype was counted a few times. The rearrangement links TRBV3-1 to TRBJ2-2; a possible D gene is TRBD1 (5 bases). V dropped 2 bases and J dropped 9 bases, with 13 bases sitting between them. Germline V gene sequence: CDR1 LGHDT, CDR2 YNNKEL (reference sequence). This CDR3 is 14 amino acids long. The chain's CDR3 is CASSQKTDKRELFF. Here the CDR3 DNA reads TGTGCCAGCAGCCAAAAGACAGACAAAAGGGAGCTGTTTTTT.

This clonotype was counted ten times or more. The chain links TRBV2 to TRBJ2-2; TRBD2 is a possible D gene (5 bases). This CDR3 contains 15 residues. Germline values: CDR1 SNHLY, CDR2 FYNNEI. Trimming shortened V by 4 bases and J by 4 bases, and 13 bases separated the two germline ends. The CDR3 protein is CASSGGLRVTGELFF. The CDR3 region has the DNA TGTGCCAGCAGTGGCGGGCTACGAGTCACCGGGGAGCTGTTTTTT.

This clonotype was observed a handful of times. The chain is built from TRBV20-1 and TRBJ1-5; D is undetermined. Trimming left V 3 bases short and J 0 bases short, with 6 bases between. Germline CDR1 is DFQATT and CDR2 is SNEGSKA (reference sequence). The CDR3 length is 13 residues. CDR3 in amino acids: CSASRTSNQPQHF. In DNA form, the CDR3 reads TGCAGTGCTAGTCGAACTAGCAATCAGCCCCAGCATTTT.

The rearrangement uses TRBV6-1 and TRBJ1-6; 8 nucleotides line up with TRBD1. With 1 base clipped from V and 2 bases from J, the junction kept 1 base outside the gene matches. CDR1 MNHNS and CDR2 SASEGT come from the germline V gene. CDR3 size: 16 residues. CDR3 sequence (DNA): TGTGCCAGCAGTGAAGAACAGGGGGCCTATAATTCACCCCTCCACTTT. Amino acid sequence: CASSEEQGAYNSPLHF.

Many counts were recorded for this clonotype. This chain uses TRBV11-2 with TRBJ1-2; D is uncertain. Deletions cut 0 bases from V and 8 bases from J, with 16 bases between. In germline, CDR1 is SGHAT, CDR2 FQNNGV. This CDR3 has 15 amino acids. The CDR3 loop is CASSLENAAMEGYTF. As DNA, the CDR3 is TGTGCCAGCAGCTTAGAAAATGCAGCGATGGAGGGCTACACCTTC.

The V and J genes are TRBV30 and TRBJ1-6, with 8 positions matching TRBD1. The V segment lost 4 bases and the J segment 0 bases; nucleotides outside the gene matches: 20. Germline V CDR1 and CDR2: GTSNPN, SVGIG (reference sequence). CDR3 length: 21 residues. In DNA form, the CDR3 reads TGTGCCTGGACCTCCGGCGGCAGGGGGCCCGAAACTAGCTCCTATAATTCACCCCTCCACTTT. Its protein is CAWTSGGRGPETSSYNSPLHF.

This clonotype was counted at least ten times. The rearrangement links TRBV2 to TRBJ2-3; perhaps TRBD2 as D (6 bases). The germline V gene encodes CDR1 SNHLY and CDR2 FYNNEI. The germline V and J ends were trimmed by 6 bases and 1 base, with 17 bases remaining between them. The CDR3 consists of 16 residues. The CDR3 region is CASRTRDFQGTDTQYF. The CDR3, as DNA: TGTGCCAGCAGGACCCGGGACTTCCAAGGCACAGATACGCAGTATTTT.

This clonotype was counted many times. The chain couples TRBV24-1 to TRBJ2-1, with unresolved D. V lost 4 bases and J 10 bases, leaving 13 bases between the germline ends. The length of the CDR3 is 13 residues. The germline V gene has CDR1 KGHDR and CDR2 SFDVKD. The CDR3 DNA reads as TGTGCCACCAGTGACCTAAGGACGCGCGAGCAGTTCTTC. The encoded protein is CATSDLRTREQFF.

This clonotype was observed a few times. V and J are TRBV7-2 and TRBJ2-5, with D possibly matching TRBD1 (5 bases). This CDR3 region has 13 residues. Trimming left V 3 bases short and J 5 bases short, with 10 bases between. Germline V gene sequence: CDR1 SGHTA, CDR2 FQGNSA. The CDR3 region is CASSFRVGETQYF. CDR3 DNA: TGTGCCAGCAGCTTCAGGGTTGGCGAGACCCAGTACTTC.

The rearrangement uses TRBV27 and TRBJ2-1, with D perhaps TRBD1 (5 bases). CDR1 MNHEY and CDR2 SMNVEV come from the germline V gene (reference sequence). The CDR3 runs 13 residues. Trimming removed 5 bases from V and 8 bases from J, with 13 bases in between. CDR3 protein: CASSPQGFYEQFF. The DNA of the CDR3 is TGTGCCAGCAGTCCTCAGGGATTTTATGAGCAGTTCTTC.

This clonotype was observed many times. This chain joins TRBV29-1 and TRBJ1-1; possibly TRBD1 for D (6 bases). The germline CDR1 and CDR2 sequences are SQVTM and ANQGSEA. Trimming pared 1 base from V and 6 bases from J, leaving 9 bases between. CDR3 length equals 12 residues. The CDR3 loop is CSVEGGGPEAFF. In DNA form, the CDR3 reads TGCAGCGTTGAAGGGGGGGGCCCTGAAGCTTTCTTT.

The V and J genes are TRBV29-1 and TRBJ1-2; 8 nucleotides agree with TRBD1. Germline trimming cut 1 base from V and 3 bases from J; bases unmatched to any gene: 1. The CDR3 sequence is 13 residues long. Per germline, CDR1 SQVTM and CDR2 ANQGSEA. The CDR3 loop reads CSVEGQGYYGYTF. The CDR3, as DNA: TGCAGCGTTGAAGGACAGGGGTACTATGGCTACACCTTC.

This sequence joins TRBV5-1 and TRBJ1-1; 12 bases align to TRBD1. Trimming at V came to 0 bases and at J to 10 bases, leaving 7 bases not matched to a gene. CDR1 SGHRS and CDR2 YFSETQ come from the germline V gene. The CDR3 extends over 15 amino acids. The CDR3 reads CASSLARGQGAGAFF. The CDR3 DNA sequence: TGCGCCAGCAGCTTGGCCCGGGGACAGGGGGCGGGAGCTTTCTTT.

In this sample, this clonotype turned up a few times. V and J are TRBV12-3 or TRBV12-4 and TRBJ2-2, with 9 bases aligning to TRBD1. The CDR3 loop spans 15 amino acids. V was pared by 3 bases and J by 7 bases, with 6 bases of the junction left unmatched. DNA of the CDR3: TGTGCCAGCAGTTTGGGGACAGGGATCGGCGGGGAGCTGTTTTTT. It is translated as CASSLGTGIGGELFF.

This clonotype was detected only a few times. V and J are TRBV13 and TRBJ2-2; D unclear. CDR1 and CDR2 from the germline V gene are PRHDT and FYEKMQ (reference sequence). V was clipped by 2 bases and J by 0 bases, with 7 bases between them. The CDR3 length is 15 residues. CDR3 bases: TGTGCCAGCAGCTTAACAGTAACGAACACCGGGGAGCTGTTTTTT. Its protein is CASSLTVTNTGELFF.

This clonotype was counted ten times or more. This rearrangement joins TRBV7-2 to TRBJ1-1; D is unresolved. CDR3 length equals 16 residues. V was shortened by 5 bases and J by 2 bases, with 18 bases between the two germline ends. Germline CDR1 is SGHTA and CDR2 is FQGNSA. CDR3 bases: TGTGCCAGCAGCCCTCTTCGTCGAACGAGAAACACTGAAGCTTTCTTT. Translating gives CASSPLRRTRNTEAFF.